The clone carrying this TCR beta chain was seen a handful of times. Its antigen remains unidentified. This entry comes from a study of lymphopenia after photon versus proton radiotherapy. Clones were read by immunoSEQ multiplex PCR, and TCRdb kept only the in-frame ones, dropping some. The sample lists about 53,000 clones, approximately 82% occurring once. Findings of the study overall: Post-nadir diversity loss with photons came from oligoclonal expansion, particularly CD8+ Temra cells.

This sequence was found in a man in his fifties or sixties with gastric cancer. Sequences were derived from peripheral blood, sampled from a patient treated with photon-based radiotherapy.

The CDR3 loop reads CASSLMRSGYTF. The CDR3 region has the DNA TGTGCCAGCAGCTTGATGCGTTCAGGCTACACCTTC. This sequence joins TRBV5-6 and TRBJ1-2; D is uncertain. Germline assignment: CDR1 SGHDT and CDR2 YYEEEE. V was pared by 1 base and J by 8 bases, with 9 bases between. The CDR3 sequence is 12 residues long. The full variable domain, in which reference TRBV5-6 and TRBJ1-2 provide the parts outside the CDR3, is DAGVTQSPTHLIKTRGQQVTLRCSPKSGHDTVSWYQQALGQGPQFIFQYYEEEERQRGNFPDRFSGHQFPNYSSELNVNALLLGDSALYLCASSLMRSGYTFGSGTRLTVV.